This T cell receptor (beta chain) derives from a study of cytomegalovirus exposure and HLA in healthy donors. V gave up 1 base and J gave up 6 bases, with 12 bases separating them. The CDR3 runs 15 residues. In germline, CDR1 is LGHNA, CDR2 YNFKEQ. This PCR relied on a set of 60 Vbeta primers and 13 Jbeta primers. Profiled with immunoSEQ multiplex PCR; TCRdb holds only in-frame clones, not every one. The sample includes around 210,000 clones, more than 75% seen only once; the top ten take 2.5% to 3.5%. Study results and limitations: Immune exposure was documented only through CMV serostatus. Most TCR sequences showed up rarely, but some public TCRs showed up in many donors. The likely origin of a cluster of highly shared sequence variants was a sequencing artifact.

Details on this clone: Antigen: not known.

The chain is built from TRBV4-2 and TRBJ2-2, with D maybe TRBD2 (5 bases). The sequence was collected from a woman aged 40-49 years in good health and CMV-seronegative. Source material: PBMCs. As DNA, the CDR3 is TGTGCCAGCAGCCAAGCTATGAGGGTTGCCGGGGAGCTGTTTTTT. Translating gives CASSQAMRVAGELFF.